This is a list of T cell receptor beta chains from one sample in a study of vaccination effects on CD4 cells after COVID-19. Their target antigens are unknown. Repertoires were generated with immunoSEQ multiplex PCR, while TCRdb's copy carries only in-frame clones and drops some. The sample holds tens of thousands of clones, approximately 72% seen once. Sequenced material: CD4+ T cells from PBMCs cultured with HCoV-NL63 spike peptides, taken before COVID-19 vaccination. The source of these receptors is a human donor who received a COVID-19 vaccine. Each CDR3 is given without its conserved first and last residue.

V gene	CDR3 length	J gene	CDR3 protein
TRBV6-1	14	TRBJ2-3	ASSALAGGLTDTQY
TRBV11-2	11	TRBJ1-1	ASSLVGNTEAF
TRBV28	13	TRBJ1-4	ASNPGGTANEKLF
TRBV5-5	12	TRBJ2-3	ASSLGWGPDTQY
TRBV7-3	12	TRBJ2-2	ASSLNSHTGELF
TRBV7-8	14	TRBJ2-2	ASSISGGGINGELF
TRBV5-1	11	TRBJ2-1	ASTRTGGHEQF
TRBV3-1/TRBV3-2	16	TRBJ2-3	ASSQDGARTEDTDTQY
TRBV11-2	14	TRBJ1-3	ASSLRRRLAGNTIY
TRBV5-4	10	TRBJ2-2	ASSLDHGELF
TRBV2	11	TRBJ1-6	ASSAEFRSPLH
TRBV18	12	TRBJ2-3	ASSPGIGTDTQY
TRBV2	11	TRBJ1-5	ASSGYRDQPQH
TRBV9	14	TRBJ1-2	ASSAVGTLLNYGYT
TRBV18	11	TRBJ1-1	ASSDKLNTEAF
TRBV18	10	TRBJ1-1	ASNRGDTEAF
TRBV6-4	11	TRBJ1-1	ASSERMNTEAF
TRBV7-9	11	TRBJ2-3	ASSFTRTDTQY
TRBV24-1	12	TRBJ1-5	ATSDPAGHQPQH
TRBV7-2	12	TRBJ2-5	ASSPWGGEETQY
TRBV15	13	TRBJ1-5	ATSSLQGAGQPQH
TRBV9	11	TRBJ1-2	ASSRGQGVVYT
TRBV30	12	TRBJ1-5	AWSVGGSNQPQH
TRBV7-3	13	TRBJ2-2	ASSSGTGGAGELF
TRBV4-1	15	TRBJ2-3	ASSFTLLAGDTDTQY
TRBV12-5	9	TRBJ1-1	ASHGVTEAF
TRBV5-1	13	TRBJ1-2	ASSLGVQFNYGYT
TRBV24-1	9	TRBJ2-5	ATSRGETQY
TRBV4-1	13	TRBJ2-3	ASSQESRDADTQY
TRBV11-2	10	TRBJ1-1	ASSWTNTEAF
TRBV23-1	14	TRBJ1-5	ASSRPDRGLHQPQH
TRBV6-5	12	TRBJ1-4	ASFWGQGGEKLF
TRBV7-2	12	TRBJ1-2	ASSLDRGEDGYT
TRBV4-2	14	TRBJ2-5	ASSQEGSGDSETQY
TRBV5-1	13	TRBJ2-3	ASSLVISRADTQY
TRBV7-3	14	TRBJ2-3	ASSSGLAGAADTQY
TRBV5-1	13	TRBJ2-2	ASSVRGANTGELF
TRBV6-6	12	TRBJ1-2	ASSPYRDDYGYT